The 26 T cell receptor beta chains below were found in one sample sequenced in a study of glioma-infiltrating T cells. TCR alpha and beta CDR3 regions were amplified from RNA using iRepertoire nested multiplex PCR. MiXCR, run by TCRdb on the multiplex PCR reads, gives a single entry per CDR3 protein. The profile shows some 150,000 distinct CDR3 sequences, 30% to 40% of them singletons. Sample: glioma tissue, nonneoplastic brain tissue, or PBMCs (not recorded which). The source is a human donor with low-grade glioma or glioblastoma, undergoing nonglioma brain surgery, or in good health (not recorded which).

This clonotype was detected a few times. V is TRBV6-1 and J is TRBJ2-7, with TRBD1 matching over 9 bases. CDR3 length: 14 residues. Germline values: CDR1 MNHNS, CDR2 SASEGT. After removal of 5 bases from V and 1 base from J, the junction contained 3 bases not matched to a gene. CDR3 coding DNA: TGTGCCAGCAGTAGGACAGGGGAATCCTACGAGCAGTACTTC. Encoded protein: CASSRTGESYEQYF.

This sequence joins TRBV6-2 or TRBV6-3 and TRBJ2-7, with 9 bases fitting TRBD1. Germline V CDR1 and CDR2: MNHEY, SVGEGT. This CDR3 region has 14 residues. Trimming cost V 6 bases and J 3 bases; bases outside gene matches: 6. The chain's CDR3 is CASRTGGRHYEQYF. In nucleotides, the CDR3 is TGTGCCAGCAGGACAGGGGGGAGGCACTACGAGCAGTACTTC.

The chain recombines TRBV7-6 with TRBJ2-3; TRBD1 aligns across 8 bases. The V gene end was trimmed by 3 bases and the J gene end by 4 bases; junction bases not matched to a gene: 3. The germline V gene encodes CDR1 SGHVS and CDR2 FNYEAQ. CDR3 size: 14 residues. CDR3 residues: CASSFGQGPDTQYF. The CDR3 DNA sequence: TGTGCCAGCAGCTTCGGACAGGGCCCAGATACGCAGTATTTT.

The V call is TRBV6-1, the J call TRBJ2-4, with D perhaps matching TRBD1 (5 bases). The V gene lost 1 base and the J gene lost 5 bases, with 12 bases spanning the gap. CDR3 length: 15 residues. Per germline, CDR1 MNHNS and CDR2 SASEGT. The CDR3 nucleotides are TGTGCCAGCAGTGAAGTAAAGTGGGGCCAAAACATTCAGTACTTC. Translated: CASSEVKWGQNIQYF.

This chain connects TRBV6-2 or TRBV6-3 to TRBJ1-1; D is possibly TRBD1 (6 bases). Germline V gene sequence: CDR1 MNHEY, CDR2 SVGEGT. Trimming shortened V by 8 bases and J by 8 bases, and 12 bases separated the two germline ends. The CDR3 runs 11 residues. CDR3 amino acids: CASGGGIEAFF. In nucleotides, the CDR3 is TGTGCCAGCGGGGGCGGGATCGAAGCTTTCTTT.

This clonotype was counted many times. CDR3 in DNA: TGCGCCAGCAGCCGCGGGGGGGCCGATACGCAGTATTTT. It specifies CASSRGGADTQYF. The chain links TRBV4-3 to TRBJ2-3; 9 bases are a match to TRBD2. Trimming took 4 bases from V and 6 from J; bases not matched to a gene: 2. CDR1 is LGHNA, CDR2 YSLEER, per germline. This CDR3 contains 13 residues.

The chain combines TRBV7-9 with TRBJ1-1, with 8 positions matching TRBD1. J gave up 3 bases and V 7 bases, and 4 bases lay outside the gene matches. The germline V gene has CDR1 SEHNR and CDR2 FQNEAQ (reference sequence). The CDR3 covers 13 residues. CDR3 in amino acids: CASNTDRDTEAFF. The CDR3 coding sequence is TGTGCCAGCAACACGGACAGGGACACTGAAGCTTTCTTT.

Of note for this clonotype: Mismatch with germline at one junction end may stem from a read error. This sequence joins TRBV4-1 and TRBJ2-5; D unclear. This CDR3 has 14 amino acids. In germline, CDR1 is MGHRA, CDR2 YSYEKL. Here the CDR3 reads CASSLMASQENQYF. CDR3 nucleotides: TGTGCCAGCAGCTTAATGGCAAGCCAAGAGAACCAGTACTTC.

The J gene is TRBJ1-2, the V gene TRBV6-1; possible D gene TRBD1, 6 bases. CDR1 and CDR2 from the germline V gene are MNHNS and SASEGT. Deletions cut 8 bases from V and 8 bases from J, with 12 bases between. This CDR3 has 11 residues. CDR3 region: CASSRTGGYTF. The DNA of the CDR3 is TGTGCCAGCTCCCGAACAGGGGGCTACACCTTC.

A few counts support this clonotype. J is TRBJ2-1 and V is TRBV7-2, with 7 bases lining up with TRBD1. In germline, CDR1 is SGHTA, CDR2 FQGNSA. Trimming removed 5 bases from V and 1 base from J; junction bases left unmatched: 8. CDR3 length: 16 residues. In nucleotides, the CDR3 is TGTGCCAGCAGCCTAGGGGGCCGAGGGTCCTACAATGAGCAGTTCTTC. Translation: CASSLGGRGSYNEQFF.

This clonotype was seen more than once but under ten times. J is TRBJ1-4 and V is TRBV20-1, with D unresolved. Germline-derived CDR1 and CDR2 are DFQATT and SNEGSKA (reference sequence). With 1 base removed from V and 0 bases from J, the gap between germline ends came to 6 bases. The CDR3 extends over 14 amino acids. The CDR3 nucleotides read TGCAGTGCTAGAGGGGTTGCAACTAATGAAAAACTGTTTTTT. Amino acids: CSARGVATNEKLFF.

For this clonotype: A much larger clone is a single base away; this may be a read error. The chain links TRBV6-1 to TRBJ2-1; D is uncertain. The germline V gene encodes CDR1 MNHNS and CDR2 SASEGT. CDR3 length: 13 amino acids. The CDR3 sequence is CASSTSPYNERFF. The CDR3 DNA sequence: TGTGCCAGCAGTACTTCCCCATACAATGAGCGGTTCTTC.

The chain is built from TRBV27 and TRBJ2-3, with 11 bases aligning to TRBD2. CDR3 length equals 18 residues. Germline CDR1 is MNHEY and CDR2 is SMNVEV (reference sequence). Trimming cost V 5 bases and J 2 bases; bases outside gene matches: 12. The CDR3 is CASSPLPGTSGFTDTQYF. The CDR3 region has the DNA TGTGCCAGCAGTCCCCTCCCCGGGACTAGCGGATTCACAGATACGCAGTATTTT.

The sample holds a few counts of this clonotype. The V call is TRBV20-1, the J call TRBJ1-6; D perhaps matches TRBD1 (6 bases). V lost 1 base, J lost 8 bases, and 9 bases lay in between. The CDR3 runs to 13 residues. Germline assignment: CDR1 DFQATT and CDR2 SNEGSKA (reference sequence). CDR3 in DNA: TGCAGTGCTAGAGGACAGGTTCATTCACCCCTCCACTTT. Its protein is CSARGQVHSPLHF.

This rearrangement joins TRBV11-2 to TRBJ2-2; D call uncertain. V was cut by 2 bases and J by 0 bases, with 7 bases left in between. Germline-derived CDR1 and CDR2 are SGHAT and FQNNGV. This CDR3 has 15 amino acids. CDR3 sequence reads: CASSLPTSNTGELFF. The CDR3 DNA reads as TGTGCCAGCAGCTTACCCACGTCGAACACCGGGGAGCTGTTTTTT.

J is TRBJ2-3 and V is TRBV27; 10 bases map to TRBD2. Germline trimming cut 10 bases from V and 6 bases from J; bases unmatched to any gene: 10. Germline V gene lookup returns CDR1 MNHEY and CDR2 SMNVEV (reference sequence). The CDR3 covers 14 residues. This chain's CDR3 is CATKVAGGGDTQYF. CDR3 nucleotide sequence: TGTGCCACCAAAGTAGCGGGAGGTGGGGATACGCAGTATTTT.

This clonotype turned up a few times. The V gene is TRBV27, the J gene TRBJ2-7, with 8 positions matching TRBD1. The CDR3 is 15 amino acids. V shed 4 bases and J 4 bases; nucleotides not matched to a gene: 9. Looked up from germline, CDR1 is MNHEY and CDR2 is SMNVEV (reference sequence). Here the CDR3 DNA reads TGTGCCAGCAGTTGGAGTCAGGGGGCAGGGTACGAGCAGTACTTC. Translating it yields CASSWSQGAGYEQYF.

The chain employs TRBV20-1 and TRBJ2-7, with D uncertain. The DNA matches TRBJ2-5 better at its end, which makes the J call doubtful. The CDR3 spans 13 residues. Germline V CDR1 and CDR2: DFQATT, SNEGSKA (reference sequence). The CDR3 reads CSARDNLRETQYF. The CDR3 DNA is TGCAGTGCTAGAGATAATCTGAGAGAGACCCAGTACTTC.

With respect to this clonotype: A far larger clone lies a single base away; this is likely a read error. The chain links TRBV6-2 or TRBV6-3 to TRBJ2-3, with D perhaps TRBD1 (5 bases). The germline gives CDR1 MNHEY, CDR2 SVGEGT. This CDR3 has 11 residues. The CDR3 DNA follows: TGTGCCAGCAGTTCGACAGATAAGCAGTATTTT. Amino acid sequence: CASSSTDKQYF.

A remark on this clonotype: At one end, the junction sequence differs from germline, possibly due to a read error. The chain uses TRBV2 and TRBJ2-3; possibly TRBD2 for D (6 bases). CDR3 size: 13 residues. CDR1 is SNHLY, CDR2 FYNNEI, per germline. CDR3 DNA sequence: TGTGCCTGCAGGAGGGACAGCACAGATACGCAGTATTTT. Protein sequence: CACRRDSTDTQYF.

This clonotype showed up just once. V usage is TRBV24-1 and J usage is TRBJ2-1; 9 bases match TRBD1. The germline gives CDR1 KGHDR, CDR2 SFDVKD. After removal of 5 bases from V and 6 bases from J, the junction contained 22 bases not matched to a gene. This CDR3 has 20 amino acids. The CDR3, as DNA: TGTGCCACCAGTGGGGTTTTTGGGACAGGGCGGGGACAGAATCTCAATGAGCAGTTCTTC. As protein: CATSGVFGTGRGQNLNEQFF.

This clonotype was counted many times. V is TRBV27 and J is TRBJ2-5; 13 nucleotides align to TRBD2. Germline-derived CDR1 and CDR2 are MNHEY and SMNVEV (reference sequence). The CDR3 is made up of 16 amino acids. Trimming removed 5 bases from V and 5 bases from J; junction bases left unmatched: 8. Here the CDR3 reads CASSPGTSGAGETQYF. The CDR3 nucleotides are TGTGCCAGCAGTCCCGGGACTAGCGGGGCCGGCGAGACCCAGTACTTC.

A few counts support this clonotype. The chain joins TRBV6-6 to TRBJ2-1; D is perhaps TRBD1 or TRBD2 (5 bases each). Trimming removed 5 bases from V and 2 bases from J, with 16 bases in between. Germline CDR1 MNHNY, CDR2 SVGAGI (reference sequence). CDR3 size: 16 residues. The CDR3 sequence is CASSKTGARPYNEQFF. Here the CDR3 DNA reads TGTGCCAGCAGTAAAACCGGGGCCAGACCCTACAATGAGCAGTTCTTC.

This clonotype has only a few counts. V is TRBV18 and J is TRBJ2-1; a possible D gene is TRBD2 (6 bases). Germline V lookup: CDR1 KGHSH, CDR2 LQKENI. CDR3 length: 16 residues. Deletions cut 3 bases from V and 4 bases from J, with 16 bases between. CDR3 sequence (DNA): TGTGCCAGCTCACCGTCCGGGGGACTTACATACAATGAGCAGTTCTTC. Protein: CASSPSGGLTYNEQFF. Combining the CDR3 with reference TRBV18 and TRBJ2-1 gives the whole variable domain NAGVMQNPRHLVRRRGQEARLRCSPMKGHSHVYWYRQLPEEGLKFMVYLQKENIIDESGMPKERFSAEFPKEGPSILRIQQVVRGDSAAYFCASSPSGGLTYNEQFFGPGTRLTVL.

The chain employs TRBV6-1 and TRBJ2-7; TRBD2 agrees at 8 bases. Trimming at V came to 6 bases and at J to 6 bases, leaving 13 bases not matched to a gene. Germline V gene sequence: CDR1 MNHNS, CDR2 SASEGT. The CDR3 is made up of 15 amino acids. The DNA for the CDR3 is TGTGCCAGCAGCCCTCGGGGAGCGGGGGTCGTCGAGCAGTACTTC. This codes for CASSPRGAGVVEQYF.

This chain joins TRBV7-2 and TRBJ2-7; D call uncertain. Germline assignment: CDR1 SGHTA and CDR2 FQGNSA. The germline V and J ends were trimmed by 7 bases and 5 bases, with 9 bases remaining between them. The CDR3 sequence is 11 residues long. In DNA, the CDR3 is TGTGCCAGCACGACTGGCAACGAGCAGTACTTC. Translated, it gives CASTTGNEQYF.